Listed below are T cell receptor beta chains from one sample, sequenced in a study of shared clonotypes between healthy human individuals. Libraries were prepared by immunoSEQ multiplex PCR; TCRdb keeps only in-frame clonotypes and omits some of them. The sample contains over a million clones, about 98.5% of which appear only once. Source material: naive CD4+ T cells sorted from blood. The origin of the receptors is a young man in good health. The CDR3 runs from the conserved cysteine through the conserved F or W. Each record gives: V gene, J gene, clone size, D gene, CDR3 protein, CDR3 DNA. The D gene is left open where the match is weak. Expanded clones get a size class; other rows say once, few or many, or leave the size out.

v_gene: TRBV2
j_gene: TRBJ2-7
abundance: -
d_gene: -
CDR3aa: CASGYTSSYEQYF
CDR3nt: TGTGCCAGCGGCTACACGAGCTCCTACGAGCAGTACTTC

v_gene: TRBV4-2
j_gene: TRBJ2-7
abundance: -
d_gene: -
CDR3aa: CASSQERGEQYF
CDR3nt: TGTGCCAGCAGCCAAGAGCGAGGCGAGCAGTACTTC

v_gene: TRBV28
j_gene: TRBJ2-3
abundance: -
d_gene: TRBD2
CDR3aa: CASSLLAGREDTQYF
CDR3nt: TGTGCCAGCAGTTTGTTAGCGGGAAGAGAAGATACGCAGTATTTT

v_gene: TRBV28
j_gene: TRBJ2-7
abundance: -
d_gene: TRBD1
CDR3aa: CASSLRQGEQYF
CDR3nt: TGTGCCAGCAGTTTACGACAGGGGGAGCAGTACTTC

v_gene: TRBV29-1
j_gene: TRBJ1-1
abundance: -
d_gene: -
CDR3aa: CSVGGPRQAGEAFF
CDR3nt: TGCAGCGTTGGAGGTCCAAGACAGGCGGGTGAAGCTTTCTTT

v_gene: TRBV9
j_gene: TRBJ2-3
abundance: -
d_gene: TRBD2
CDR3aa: CASSVVGLAGELGPTNTQYF
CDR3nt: TGTGCCAGCAGCGTAGTCGGGCTAGCGGGAGAATTGGGGCCCACAAATACGCAGTATTTT

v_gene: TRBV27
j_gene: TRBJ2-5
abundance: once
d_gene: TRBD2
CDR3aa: CASSYRDPGGTQYF
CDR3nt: TGTGCCAGCAGTTACCGGGACCCGGGGGGGACCCAGTACTTC

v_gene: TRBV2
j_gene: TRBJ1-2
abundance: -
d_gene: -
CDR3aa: CASSEEGTGYTF
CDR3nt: TGTGCCAGCAGTGAAGAGGGTACTGGCTACACCTTC

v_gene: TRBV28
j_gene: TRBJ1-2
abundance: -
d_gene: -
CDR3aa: CASSLIDRESYGYTF
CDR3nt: TGTGCCAGCAGTTTAATAGACAGAGAGTCCTATGGCTACACCTTC

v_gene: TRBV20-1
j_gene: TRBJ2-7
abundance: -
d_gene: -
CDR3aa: CSATLGEQYF
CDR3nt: TGCAGTGCAACCCTCGGGGAGCAGTACTTC

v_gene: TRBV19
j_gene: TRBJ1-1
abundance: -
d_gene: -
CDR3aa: CASSIPTGMGTEAFF
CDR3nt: TGTGCCAGTAGTATCCCGACCGGGATGGGCACTGAAGCTTTCTTT

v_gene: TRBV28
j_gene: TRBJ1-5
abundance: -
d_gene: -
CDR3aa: CASRRHGSRKRGPHF
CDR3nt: TGTGCCAGCAGGAGGCATGGTTCTCGGAAAAGGGGACCCCATTTT

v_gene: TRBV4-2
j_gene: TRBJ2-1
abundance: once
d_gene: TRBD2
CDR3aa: CASSPRWTSWRTPNYNEQFF
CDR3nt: TGTGCCAGCAGCCCCCGATGGACTAGTTGGCGGACCCCGAATTACAATGAGCAGTTCTTC

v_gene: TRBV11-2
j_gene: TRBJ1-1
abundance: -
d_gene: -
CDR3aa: CASSLKGGVTEAFF
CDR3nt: TGTGCCAGCAGCTTAAAAGGGGGTGTCACTGAAGCTTTCTTT

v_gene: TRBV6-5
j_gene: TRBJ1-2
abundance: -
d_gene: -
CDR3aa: CASSYSRGSNYGYTF
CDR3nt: TGTGCCAGCAGTTACTCTCGGGGTTCTAACTATGGCTACACCTTC

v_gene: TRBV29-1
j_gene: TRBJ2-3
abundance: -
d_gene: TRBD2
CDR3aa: CSVTRPGTSGSSGADTQYF
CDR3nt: TGCAGCGTTACGCGCCCGGGGACTAGCGGATCCTCTGGGGCAGATACGCAGTATTTT

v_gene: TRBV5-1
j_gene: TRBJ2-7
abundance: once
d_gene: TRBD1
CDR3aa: CASSPGQGPTYEQYF
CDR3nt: TGCGCCAGCAGCCCAGGACAGGGGCCAACCTACGAGCAGTACTTC

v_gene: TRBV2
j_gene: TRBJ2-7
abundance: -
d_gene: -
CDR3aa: CASSEWLLSSYEQYF
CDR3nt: TGTGCCAGCAGTGAATGGCTCCTGAGCTCCTACGAGCAGTACTTC

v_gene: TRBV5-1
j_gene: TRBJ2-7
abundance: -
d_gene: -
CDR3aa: CASSQDLYEQYF
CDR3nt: TGCGCCAGCAGCCAAGACCTCTACGAGCAGTACTTC

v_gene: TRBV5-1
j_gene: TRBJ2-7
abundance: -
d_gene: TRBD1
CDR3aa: CASSPGTGREGEQYF
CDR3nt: TGCGCCAGCAGCCCAGGGACAGGGAGGGAAGGCGAGCAGTACTTC

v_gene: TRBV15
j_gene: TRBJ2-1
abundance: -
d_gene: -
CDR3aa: CATSRGALRSAGEQFF
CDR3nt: TGTGCCACCAGCAGAGGTGCCCTTAGGTCCGCGGGTGAGCAGTTCTTC

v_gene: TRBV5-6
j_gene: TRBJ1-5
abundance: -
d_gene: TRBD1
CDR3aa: CASRLQGQGQPQHF
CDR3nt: TGTGCCAGCAGACTACAGGGGCAAGGGCAGCCCCAGCATTTT

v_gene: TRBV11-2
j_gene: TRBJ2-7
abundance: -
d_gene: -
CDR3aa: CASMARGSYEQYF
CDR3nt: TGTGCCAGCATGGCGAGAGGCTCCTACGAGCAGTACTTC

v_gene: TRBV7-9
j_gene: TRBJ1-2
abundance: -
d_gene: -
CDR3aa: CASSLAHPSDGYTF
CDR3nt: TGTGCCAGCAGCTTAGCGCATCCTAGCGATGGCTACACCTTC

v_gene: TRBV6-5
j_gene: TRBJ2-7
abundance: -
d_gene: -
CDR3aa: CASTQGFEQYF
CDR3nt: TGTGCCAGCACCCAAGGGTTCGAGCAGTACTTC

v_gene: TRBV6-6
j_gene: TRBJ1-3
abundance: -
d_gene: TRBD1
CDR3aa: CASSYSGQGSGNTIYF
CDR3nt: TGTGCCAGCAGTTACTCAGGACAGGGGTCTGGAAACACCATATATTTT

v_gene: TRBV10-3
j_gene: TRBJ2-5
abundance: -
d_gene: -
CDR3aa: CAIRSGEWETQYF
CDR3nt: TGTGCCATCAGATCTGGCGAATGGGAGACCCAGTACTTC

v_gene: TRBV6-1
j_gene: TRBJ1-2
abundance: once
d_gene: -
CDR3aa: CASKVLLLVYGYTF
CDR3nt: TGTGCCAGCAAGGTGCTCCTACTCGTCTATGGCTACACCTTC

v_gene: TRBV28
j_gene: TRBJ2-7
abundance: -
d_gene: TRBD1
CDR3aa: CASTKQGAFSYEQYF
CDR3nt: TGTGCCAGCACCAAACAGGGGGCCTTCTCCTACGAGCAGTACTTC

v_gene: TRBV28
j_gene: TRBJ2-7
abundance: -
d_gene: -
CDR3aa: CASRALSYEQYF
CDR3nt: TGTGCCAGCAGGGCACTGTCCTACGAGCAGTACTTC

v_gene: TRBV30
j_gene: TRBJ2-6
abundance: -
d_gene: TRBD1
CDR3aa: CAKDRVLSGANVLTF
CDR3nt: TGTGCCAAGGACAGGGTGTTGAGTGGGGCCAACGTCCTGACTTTC

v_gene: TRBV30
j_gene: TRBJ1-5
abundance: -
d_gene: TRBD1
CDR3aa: CAWSRQGGQPQHF
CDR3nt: TGTGCCTGGAGTCGACAGGGAGGTCAGCCCCAGCATTTT

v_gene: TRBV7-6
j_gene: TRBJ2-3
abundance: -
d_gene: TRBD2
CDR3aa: CASRPIRGGTDTQYF
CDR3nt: TGTGCCAGCAGACCCATACGGGGGGGCACAGATACGCAGTATTTT

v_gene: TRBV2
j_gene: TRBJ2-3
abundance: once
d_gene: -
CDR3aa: CASSYLGLTLTDTQYF
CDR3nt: TGTGCCAGCAGTTACCTAGGGCTCACCCTCACAGATACGCAGTATTTT

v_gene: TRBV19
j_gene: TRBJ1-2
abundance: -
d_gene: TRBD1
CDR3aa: CASTRDRGHGYTF
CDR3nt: TGTGCCAGTACTAGGGACAGGGGGCACGGCTACACCTTC

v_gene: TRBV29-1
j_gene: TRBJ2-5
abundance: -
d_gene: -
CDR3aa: CSARPLRGAGETQYF
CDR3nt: TGCAGCGCCCGCCCTCTGAGGGGAGCGGGAGAGACCCAGTACTTC

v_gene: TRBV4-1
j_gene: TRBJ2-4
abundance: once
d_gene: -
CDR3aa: CASSQGPFHTLAKNIQYF
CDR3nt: TGCGCCAGCAGCCAGGGTCCTTTTCATACGCTGGCCAAAAACATTCAGTACTTC

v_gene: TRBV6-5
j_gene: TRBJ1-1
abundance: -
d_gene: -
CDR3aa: CASSPPYTLEAFF
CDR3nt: TGTGCCAGCAGCCCTCCCTATACACTTGAAGCTTTCTTT

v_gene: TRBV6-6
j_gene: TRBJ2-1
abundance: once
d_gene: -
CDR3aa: CASSYRDYEQFF
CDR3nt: TGTGCCAGCAGTTACAGGGACTATGAGCAGTTCTTC

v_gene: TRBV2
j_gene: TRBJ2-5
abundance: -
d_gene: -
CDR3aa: CASSGGELEETQYF
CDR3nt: TGTGCCAGCAGTGGCGGGGAACTAGAAGAGACCCAGTACTTC

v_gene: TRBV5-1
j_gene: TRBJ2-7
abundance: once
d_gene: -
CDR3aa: CASSLEAAGSYEQYF
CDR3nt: TGCGCCAGCAGCTTGGAGGCAGCGGGCTCTTACGAGCAGTACTTC

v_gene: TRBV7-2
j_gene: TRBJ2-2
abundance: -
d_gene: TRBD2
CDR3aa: CASSKTAGGTGELFF
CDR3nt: TGTGCCAGCAGTAAGACCGCGGGGGGCACCGGGGAGCTGTTTTTT

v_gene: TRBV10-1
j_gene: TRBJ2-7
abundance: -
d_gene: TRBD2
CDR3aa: CASSGTSGSPYEQYF
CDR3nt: TGCGCCAGCAGTGGGACTAGCGGGTCGCCCTACGAGCAGTACTTC

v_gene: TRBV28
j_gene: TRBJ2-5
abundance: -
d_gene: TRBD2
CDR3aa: CASSPHLADDKETQYF
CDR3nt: TGTGCCAGCAGTCCCCATCTAGCGGACGATAAAGAGACCCAGTACTTC

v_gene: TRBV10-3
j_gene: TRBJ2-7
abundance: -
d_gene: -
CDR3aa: CATSGNEQYF
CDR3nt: TGTGCCACCTCTGGGAACGAGCAGTACTTC

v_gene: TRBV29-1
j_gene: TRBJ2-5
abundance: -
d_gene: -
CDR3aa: CSARGGTGKYF
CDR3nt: TGCAGCGCCCGAGGGGGGACTGGAAAATACTTC

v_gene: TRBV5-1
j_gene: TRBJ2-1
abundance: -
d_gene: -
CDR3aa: CASSLESDTEQFF
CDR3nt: TGCGCCAGCAGCTTGGAAAGCGACACTGAGCAGTTCTTC

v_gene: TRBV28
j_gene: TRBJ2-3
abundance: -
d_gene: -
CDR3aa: CASSPGGRATDTQYF
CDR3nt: TGTGCCAGCAGTCCGGGGGGCCGAGCCACAGATACGCAGTATTTT

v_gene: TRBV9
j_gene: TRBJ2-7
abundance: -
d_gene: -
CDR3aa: CASSTGQGHYEQYF
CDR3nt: TGTGCCAGCAGTACGGGGCAGGGACACTACGAGCAGTACTTC